A single T cell receptor beta chain is shown here with its context. Its antigen is as yet unknown. The data originate from a study of cytomegalovirus exposure and HLA in healthy donors. Study-level findings and limits: Some segments of the V type, notably TRBV6-2 and TRBV6-3, were excluded as indistinguishable. Several top significant clusters appeared, in a later analysis, to be linked to common viral pathogens.

Use of 60 Vbeta and 13 Jbeta primers characterized the PCR. TCRdb keeps only in-frame clones here, not all; method: immunoSEQ multiplex PCR. The data contain 150,000 to 200,000 clones, just under 80% of them singletons. Trimming took off 8 bases at V and 3 bases at J, with 16 bases between the two ends. Germline assignment: CDR1 WSHSY and CDR2 SAAADI. This CDR3 contains 14 residues. This clonotype was sampled from a woman between 45 and 60 years old in good health and CMV-seronegative. Sequenced sample: PBMCs. This chain uses TRBV10-2 with TRBJ1-1, with a weak D call TRBD1 (6 bases). Here the CDR3 DNA reads TGCGCCAGCCGCCACAGGGTTCCGGACACTGAAGCTTTCTTT. As protein: CASRHRVPDTEAFF.